The 15 T cell receptor beta chains below come from one sample, sequenced in a study of blood T cells in healthy people across ages. Through a sample-barcoded 5' primer and a J-beta primer mix, a second PCR was run for about 6 to 12 cycles. TCRdb reprocessed the 5' RACE reads with MiXCR, giving one entry per CDR3 protein. Seen here are some 880,000 distinct CDR3 sequences, roughly 40% observed once, and the top ten hold roughly 13%. Sequencing was carried out using blood. The source is a man aged 18 to 29 in good health.

This clonotype was counted a single time. The chain is built from TRBV20-1 and TRBJ1-2; TRBD1 aligns across 7 bases. CDR3 length: 15 amino acids. V gave up 6 bases and J gave up 7 bases; unmatched junction bases: 17. Germline-derived CDR1 and CDR2 are DFQATT and SNEGSKA (reference sequence). The CDR3 nucleotides are TGCAGTGCGGTAGACAGGGAAATTCTTGGTGCTGGCTACACCTTC. This sequence encodes CSAVDREILGAGYTF.

This clonotype showed up just a few times. The rearrangement links TRBV7-3 to TRBJ2-1; the match to TRBD2 covers 14 bases. This CDR3 comprises 16 residues. Trimming at V came to 5 bases and at J to 5 bases, leaving 5 bases not matched to a gene. Germline-derived CDR1 and CDR2 are SGHTA and FQGTGA. CDR3 loop: CASSPRTSGGNNEQFF. Here the CDR3 DNA reads TGTGCCAGCAGCCCTCGGACTAGCGGGGGGAACAATGAGCAGTTCTTC.

The CDR3 loop is CASSKAGRTNPYEQYF. Here the CDR3 DNA reads TGTGCCAGCAGCAAAGCAGGCAGGACTAATCCTTACGAGCAGTACTTC. The rearrangement joins TRBV21-1 to TRBJ2-5; the table names TRBD2, a call not compared with the DNA. The better agreement between TRBJ2-7 and the DNA end casts doubt on the J call. TRBV21-1 is flagged as a pseudogene. The CDR3 consists of 16 residues.

This chain links TRBV20-1 with TRBJ2-1; 11 nucleotides line up with TRBD2. The CDR3 contains 14 residues. Germline lookup yields CDR1 DFQATT and CDR2 SNEGSKA (reference sequence). Losses at the gene ends were 8 bases for V and 2 bases for J; bases not matched to a gene: 5. Here the CDR3 reads CSTGLAGPYNEQFF. The CDR3 DNA follows: TGCAGTACTGGACTAGCGGGCCCCTACAATGAGCAGTTCTTC.

The rearrangement uses TRBV20-1 and TRBJ2-5; D gene ambiguous. The CDR3 totals 12 residues. Germline V gives CDR1 DFQATT, CDR2 SNEGSKA (reference sequence). Trimming shortened V by 4 bases and J by 6 bases, and 12 bases separated the two germline ends. CDR3 residues: CSATDDKKTQYF. CDR3 DNA sequence: TGCAGTGCTACTGATGACAAGAAGACCCAGTACTTC.

The V gene is TRBV20-1, the J gene TRBJ2-3; possibly TRBD2 for D (7 bases). Germline lookup yields CDR1 DFQATT and CDR2 SNEGSKA (reference sequence). The V gene lost 6 bases and the J gene lost 1 base, with 17 bases spanning the gap. The CDR3 sequence is 15 residues long. The CDR3 sequence is CSARRTGGGTDTQYF. The CDR3 nucleotides read TGCAGTGCCCGGAGAACGGGGGGCGGCACAGATACGCAGTATTTT.

This clonotype appeared a few times. The V call is TRBV12-3 or TRBV12-4, the J call TRBJ2-7; the D is unclear. The germline V and J ends were trimmed by 5 bases and 1 base, with 21 bases remaining between them. This CDR3 has 17 amino acids. CDR3 region: CASSSVVDKSSSYEQYF. In DNA, the CDR3 is TGTGCCAGCAGTAGCGTGGTAGACAAGTCCTCATCCTACGAGCAGTACTTC.

This clonotype was recorded once. Possible read error: a much larger clone is one base away. The chain employs TRBV20-1 and TRBJ2-5; possibly TRBD1 for D (5 bases). The assigned J gene may be wrong: the sequence end matches TRBJ2-1 better. The CDR3 totals 13 residues. Germline V gene sequence: CDR1 DFQATT, CDR2 SNEGSKA (reference sequence). DNA of the CDR3: TGCAGTGCTCCTGTAGGGGCACAAGAGACCCAGTTCTTC. As protein: CSAPVGAQETQFF.

As DNA, the CDR3 is TGCAGTGCTAGGGGACAGGAGGTTCTCTTTATGGATCAGCCCCAGCATTTT. Protein product: CSARGQEVLFMDQPQHF. The chain joins TRBV20-1 to TRBJ1-5; 8 positions match TRBD1. Germline loops: CDR1 DFQATT, CDR2 SNEGSKA (reference sequence). Trimming removed 3 bases from V and 5 bases from J; junction bases left unmatched: 15. The length of the CDR3 is 17 residues.

This clonotype was counted ten times or more. V gene TRBV29-1 combines with J gene TRBJ2-1; 7 bases agree with TRBD1. Trimming removed 0 bases from V and 3 bases from J; junction bases left unmatched: 5. CDR3 length equals 15 residues. Germline CDR1 is SQVTM and CDR2 is ANQGSEA. This CDR3 reads CSVEEARDSYNEQFF. As DNA, the CDR3 is TGCAGCGTTGAAGAGGCTCGGGACAGCTACAATGAGCAGTTCTTC.

This clonotype was found a few times. V is TRBV12-3 or TRBV12-4 and J is TRBJ2-3; TRBD2 matches at 14 bases. V dropped 3 bases and J dropped 0; count of bases not matched to a gene: 11. This CDR3 is built from 20 residues. This CDR3 is CASSLSGTSGGLYSTDTQYF. DNA of the CDR3: TGTGCCAGCAGTTTGTCCGGGACTAGCGGGGGCCTTTATAGCACAGATACGCAGTATTTT.

This clonotype was detected only a few times. The genes are TRBV4-1 and TRBJ2-7; D unresolved. CDR3 size: 15 residues. The germline V gene has CDR1 MGHRA and CDR2 YSYEKL. V lost 4 bases, J lost 0 bases, and 13 bases lay in between. As DNA, the CDR3 is TGCGCCAGCAGCCGCCAAACGGACGGCTCCTACGAGCAGTACTTC. Translating gives CASSRQTDGSYEQYF.

This clonotype was counted only a few times. The chain joins TRBV12-3 or TRBV12-4 to TRBJ2-3, with D tentatively TRBD2 (7 bases). The CDR3 contains 16 residues. The ends were cut back, 3 bases at V and 1 base at J, with 14 bases in the middle. The CDR3 DNA follows: TGTGCCAGCAGTTTGGGGGGGGGCGTTGGCACAGATACGCAGTATTTT. Protein: CASSLGGGVGTDTQYF.

Concerning this clonotype: One base away lies a much larger clone, so this may be a sequencing read error. The J gene is TRBJ2-1, the V gene TRBV5-1; perhaps TRBD1 as D (6 bases). With 3 bases removed from V and 8 bases from J, the gap between germline ends came to 12 bases. The germline V gene has CDR1 SGHRS and CDR2 YFSETQ. This CDR3 is 13 amino acids long. CDR3 sequence: CASSWGLADEQFF. The CDR3 DNA reads TGCGCCAGCAGCTGGGGGCTTGCCGATGAGCAGTTCTTC.

V and J are TRBV6-2 or TRBV6-3 and TRBJ2-3; D gene ambiguous. With 7 bases removed from V and 1 base from J, the gap between germline ends came to 15 bases. The CDR3 runs to 15 residues. The germline gives CDR1 MNHEY, CDR2 SVGEGT. The CDR3 loop is CASTVGPTRTDTQYF. In DNA, the CDR3 is TGTGCCAGCACCGTAGGTCCGACACGCACAGATACGCAGTATTTT.